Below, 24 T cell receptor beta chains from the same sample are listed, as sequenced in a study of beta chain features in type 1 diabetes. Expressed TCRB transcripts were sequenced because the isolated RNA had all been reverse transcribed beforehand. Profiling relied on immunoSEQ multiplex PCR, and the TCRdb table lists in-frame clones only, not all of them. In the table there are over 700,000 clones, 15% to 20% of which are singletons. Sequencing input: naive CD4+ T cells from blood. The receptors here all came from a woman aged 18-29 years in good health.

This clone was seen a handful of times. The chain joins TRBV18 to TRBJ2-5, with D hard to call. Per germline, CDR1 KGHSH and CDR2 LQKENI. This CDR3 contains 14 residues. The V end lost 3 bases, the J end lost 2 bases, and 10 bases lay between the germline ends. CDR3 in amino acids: CASSPPDQQETQYF. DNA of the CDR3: TGTGCCAGCTCACCTCCGGACCAACAAGAGACCCAGTACTTC. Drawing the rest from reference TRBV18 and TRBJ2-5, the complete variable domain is NAGVMQNPRHLVRRRGQEARLRCSPMKGHSHVYWYRQLPEEGLKFMVYLQKENIIDESGMPKERFSAEFPKEGPSILRIQQVVRGDSAAYFCASSPPDQQETQYFGPGTRLLVL.

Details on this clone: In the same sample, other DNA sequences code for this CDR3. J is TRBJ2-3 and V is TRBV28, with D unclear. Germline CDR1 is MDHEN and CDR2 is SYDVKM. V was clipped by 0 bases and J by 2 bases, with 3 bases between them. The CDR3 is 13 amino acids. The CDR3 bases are TGTGCCAGCAGTTTATGGTCCACAGATACGCAGTATTTT. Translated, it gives CASSLWSTDTQYF.

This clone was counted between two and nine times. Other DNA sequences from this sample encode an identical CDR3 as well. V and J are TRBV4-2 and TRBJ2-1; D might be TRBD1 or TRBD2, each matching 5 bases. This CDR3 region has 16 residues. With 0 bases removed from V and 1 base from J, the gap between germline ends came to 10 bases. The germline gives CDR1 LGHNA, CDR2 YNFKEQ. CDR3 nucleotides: TGTGCCAGCAGCCAAGATCCCGGGGCTTCCTACAATGAGCAGTTCTTC. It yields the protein CASSQDPGASYNEQFF.

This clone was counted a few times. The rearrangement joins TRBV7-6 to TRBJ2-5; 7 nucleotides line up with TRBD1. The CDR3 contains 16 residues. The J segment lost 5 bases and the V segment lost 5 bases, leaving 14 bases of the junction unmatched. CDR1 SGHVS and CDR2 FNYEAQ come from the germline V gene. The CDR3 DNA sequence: TGTGCCAGCAGCCGAACCACAGGGTTCAGGGGGGAGACCCAGTACTTC. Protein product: CASSRTTGFRGETQYF.

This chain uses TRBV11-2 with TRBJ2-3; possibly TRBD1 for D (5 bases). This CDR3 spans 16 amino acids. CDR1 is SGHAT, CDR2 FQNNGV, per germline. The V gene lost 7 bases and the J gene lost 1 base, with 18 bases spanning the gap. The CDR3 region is CASTPLGQPGTDTQYF. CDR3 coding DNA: TGTGCCAGCACCCCCCTGGGGCAGCCTGGCACAGATACGCAGTATTTT.

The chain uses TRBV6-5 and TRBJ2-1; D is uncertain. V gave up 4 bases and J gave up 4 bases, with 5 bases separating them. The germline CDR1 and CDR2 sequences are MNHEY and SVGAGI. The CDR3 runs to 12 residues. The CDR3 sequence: CASSSRYNEQFF. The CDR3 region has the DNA TGTGCCAGCAGTTCCCGTTACAATGAGCAGTTCTTC.

This CDR3 reads CASRNVNTEAFF. CDR3 sequence (DNA): TGCGCCAGCAGGAACGTGAACACTGAAGCTTTCTTT. The V gene is TRBV4-3, the J gene TRBJ1-1; D gene ambiguous. Trimming shortened V by 6 bases and J by 0 bases, and 5 bases separated the two germline ends. This CDR3 region has 12 residues. Germline assignment: CDR1 LGHNA and CDR2 YSLEER.

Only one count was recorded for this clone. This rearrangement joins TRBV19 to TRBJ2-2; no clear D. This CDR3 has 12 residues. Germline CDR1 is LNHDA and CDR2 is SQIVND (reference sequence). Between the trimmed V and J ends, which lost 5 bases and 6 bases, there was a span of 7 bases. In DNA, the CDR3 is TGTGCCAGTAGTTTGGGATCCGGGGAGCTGTTTTTT. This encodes CASSLGSGELFF.

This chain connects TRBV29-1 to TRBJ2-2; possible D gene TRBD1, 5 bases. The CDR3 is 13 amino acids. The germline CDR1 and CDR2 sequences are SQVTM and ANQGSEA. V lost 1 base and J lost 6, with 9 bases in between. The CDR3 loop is CSVEGGLAGELFF. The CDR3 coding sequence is TGCAGCGTTGAAGGGGGCTTGGCCGGGGAGCTGTTTTTT.

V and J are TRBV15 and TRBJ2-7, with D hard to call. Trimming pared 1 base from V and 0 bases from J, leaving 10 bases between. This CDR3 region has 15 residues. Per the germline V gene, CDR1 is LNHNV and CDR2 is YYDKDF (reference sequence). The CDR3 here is CATSRVGYSSYEQYF. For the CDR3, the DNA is TGTGCCACCAGCAGAGTCGGATACAGCTCCTACGAGCAGTACTTC.

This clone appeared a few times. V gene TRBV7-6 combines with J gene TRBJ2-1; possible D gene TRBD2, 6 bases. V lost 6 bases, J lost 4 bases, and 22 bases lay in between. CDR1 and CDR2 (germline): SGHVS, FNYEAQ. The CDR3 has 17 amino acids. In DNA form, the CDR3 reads TGTGCCAGCAGGTTCCACCCACCTGCGACTAGTTACAATGAGCAGTTCTTC. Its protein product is CASRFHPPATSYNEQFF.

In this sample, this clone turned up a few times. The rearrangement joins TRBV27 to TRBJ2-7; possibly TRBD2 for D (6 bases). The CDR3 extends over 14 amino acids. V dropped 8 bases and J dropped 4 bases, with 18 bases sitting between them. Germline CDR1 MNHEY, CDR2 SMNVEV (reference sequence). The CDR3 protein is CASSRGGSWYEQYF. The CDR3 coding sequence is TGTGCCAGCTCGCGGGGTGGGAGCTGGTACGAGCAGTACTTC.

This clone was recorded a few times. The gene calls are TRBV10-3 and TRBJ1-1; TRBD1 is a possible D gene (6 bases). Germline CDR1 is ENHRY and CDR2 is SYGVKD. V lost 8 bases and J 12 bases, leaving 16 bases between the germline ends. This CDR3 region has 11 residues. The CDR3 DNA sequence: TGTGCCATCGGAACCACAGGGAAATCTTTCTTT. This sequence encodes CAIGTTGKSFF.

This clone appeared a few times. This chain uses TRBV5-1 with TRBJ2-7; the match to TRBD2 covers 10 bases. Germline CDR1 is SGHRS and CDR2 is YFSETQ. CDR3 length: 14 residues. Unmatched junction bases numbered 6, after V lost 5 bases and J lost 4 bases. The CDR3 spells CASRPGLAAYEQYF. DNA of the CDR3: TGCGCCAGCAGGCCCGGACTAGCGGCATACGAGCAGTACTTC.

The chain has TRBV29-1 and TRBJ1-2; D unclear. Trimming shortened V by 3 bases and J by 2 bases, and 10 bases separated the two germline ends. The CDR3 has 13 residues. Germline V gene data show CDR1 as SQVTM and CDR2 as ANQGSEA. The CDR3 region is CSVEGRLNYGYTF. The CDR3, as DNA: TGCAGCGTTGAGGGTCGACTAAACTATGGCTACACCTTC.

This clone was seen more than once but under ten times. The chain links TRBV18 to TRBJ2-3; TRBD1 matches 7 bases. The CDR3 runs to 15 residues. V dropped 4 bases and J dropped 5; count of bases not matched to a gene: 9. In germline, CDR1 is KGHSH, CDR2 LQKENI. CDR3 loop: CASSLATGILDTQYF. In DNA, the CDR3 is TGTGCCAGCTCACTCGCGACAGGGATCCTAGATACGCAGTATTTT.

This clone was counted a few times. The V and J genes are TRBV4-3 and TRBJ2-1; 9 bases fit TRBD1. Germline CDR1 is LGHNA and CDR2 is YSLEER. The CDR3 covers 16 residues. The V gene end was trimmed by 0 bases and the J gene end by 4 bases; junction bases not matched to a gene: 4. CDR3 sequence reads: CASSQDDRGGYNEQFF. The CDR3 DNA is TGCGCCAGCAGCCAAGATGACAGGGGGGGGTACAATGAGCAGTTCTTC.

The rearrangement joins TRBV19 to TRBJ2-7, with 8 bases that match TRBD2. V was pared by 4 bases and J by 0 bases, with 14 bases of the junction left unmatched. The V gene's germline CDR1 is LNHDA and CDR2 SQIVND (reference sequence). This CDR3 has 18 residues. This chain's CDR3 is CASSTRLSGTRFSYEQYF. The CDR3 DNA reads TGTGCCAGTAGTACCCGACTTAGCGGGACGAGGTTCTCCTACGAGCAGTACTTC.

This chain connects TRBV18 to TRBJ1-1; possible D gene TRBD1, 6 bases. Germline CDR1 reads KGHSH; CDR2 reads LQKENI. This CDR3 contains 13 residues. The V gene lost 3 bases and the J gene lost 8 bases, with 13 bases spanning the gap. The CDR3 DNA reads TGTGCCAGCTCACCGAATGGACAGCAGGAAGCTTTCTTT. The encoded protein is CASSPNGQQEAFF. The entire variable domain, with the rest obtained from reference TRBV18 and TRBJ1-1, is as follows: NAGVMQNPRHLVRRRGQEARLRCSPMKGHSHVYWYRQLPEEGLKFMVYLQKENIIDESGMPKERFSAEFPKEGPSILRIQQVVRGDSAAYFCASSPNGQQEAFFGQGTRLTVV.

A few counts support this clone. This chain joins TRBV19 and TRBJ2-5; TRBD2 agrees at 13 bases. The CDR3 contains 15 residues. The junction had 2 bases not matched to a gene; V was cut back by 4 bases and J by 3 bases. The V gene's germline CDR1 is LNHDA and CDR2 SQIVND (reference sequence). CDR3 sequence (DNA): TGTGCCAGTAGTACGGGGACTAGCGGGAAAGAGACCCAGTACTTC. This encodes CASSTGTSGKETQYF.

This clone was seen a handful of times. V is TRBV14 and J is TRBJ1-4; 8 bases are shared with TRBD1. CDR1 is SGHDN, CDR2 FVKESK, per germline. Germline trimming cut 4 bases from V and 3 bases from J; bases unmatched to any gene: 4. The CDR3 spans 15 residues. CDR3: CASSLHRGANEKLFF. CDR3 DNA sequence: TGTGCCAGCAGCCTGCACAGGGGGGCTAATGAAAAACTGTTTTTT.

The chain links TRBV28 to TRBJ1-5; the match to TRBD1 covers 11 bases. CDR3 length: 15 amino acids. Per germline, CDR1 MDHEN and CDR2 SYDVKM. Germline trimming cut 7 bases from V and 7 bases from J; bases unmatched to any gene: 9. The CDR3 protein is CASNTDRGHGQPQHF. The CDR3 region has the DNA TGTGCCAGCAACACGGACAGGGGGCACGGGCAGCCCCAGCATTTT.

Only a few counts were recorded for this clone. The DNA for the CDR3 is TGTGCCAGCGGGTACCGGGACAGGGACGCAGATACGCAGTATTTT. Protein product: CASGYRDRDADTQYF. This rearrangement joins TRBV28 to TRBJ2-3, with 9 bases fitting TRBD1. Germline V gene sequence: CDR1 MDHEN, CDR2 SYDVKM. The CDR3 spans 15 residues. Trimming cost V 8 bases and J 4 bases; bases outside gene matches: 10.

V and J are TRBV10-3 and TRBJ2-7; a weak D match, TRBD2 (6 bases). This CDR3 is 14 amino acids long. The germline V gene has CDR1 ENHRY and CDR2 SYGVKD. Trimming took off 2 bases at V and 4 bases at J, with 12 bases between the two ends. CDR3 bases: TGTGCCATCAGTGAGGCGGGGAAACCTTACGAGCAGTACTTC. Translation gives CAISEAGKPYEQYF.